Sequencing of this T cell receptor beta chain was carried out in a study of blood T cell repertoires in COVID-19. Across the study: Collection of acute and convalescent COVID-19 samples took place in the United States, Italy and Spain. PBMCs, B-cell-depleted T cells, or T cells were the source of the cDNA or gDNA that made up the material.

Individuals aged about 18 to 89 years were recruited from some 26 US areas. Assignments of participants to cohorts depended upon their own reported clinical history. CDR1 is SGHRS and CDR2 is YFSETQ in the germline V gene. This CDR3 is built from 15 residues. The germline V and J ends were trimmed by 0 bases and 6 bases, with 13 bases remaining between them. Only in-frame clones appear in the TCRdb table, and some are missing; sequencing was by immunoSEQ multiplex PCR. This repertoire shows 200,000 to 300,000 clones, approximately 84% found once; its top ten account for roughly 1.7%. This sequence originates from a man aged 35 to 55 who had recovered from COVID-19. Sample: PBMCs or T cells enriched from blood (not recorded which). This chain links TRBV5-1 with TRBJ1-5; D perhaps matches TRBD1 (6 bases). CDR3 sequence reads: CASSLDGGRGQPQHF. The CDR3, as DNA: TGCGCCAGCAGCTTGGACGGGGGGCGCGGTCAGCCCCAGCATTTT.